This T cell receptor beta chain was profiled in a study of blood T cells in healthy people across ages. On this clonotype: Antigen: not known.

Findings and caveats of the study: Naive T cell percentage by flow cytometry tracked strongly with beta diversity.

Primers used in a second PCR of about 7 to 11 cycles were a sample-barcoded 5' primer and a J-beta primer mix. TCRdb reprocessed the 5' RACE reads with MiXCR, giving one entry per CDR3 protein. The table lists 1.5 million to 2 million distinct CDR3 sequences, 49% of them singletons. The sample taken for sequencing was blood. The clonotype comes from a woman in her forties in good health.

The CDR3 is CASGAASWSYNEQFF. The CDR3 DNA is TGTGCCAGCGGTGCGGCTAGCTGGTCCTACAATGAGCAGTTCTTC. The J gene is TRBJ2-1, the V gene TRBV6-5, with D perhaps TRBD2 (5 bases). The CDR3 is made up of 15 amino acids. Trimming pared 8 bases from V and 1 base from J, leaving 15 bases between. In germline, CDR1 is MNHEY, CDR2 SVGAGI.